This T cell receptor (beta chain) is from a study of cytomegalovirus exposure and HLA in healthy donors. Remarks on this clone: What it binds is not known. This sample also contains other DNA sequences that code for the same CDR3.

Overall study findings and caveats: Roughly uniform sequencing depth across donors was assumed, possibly incorrectly. Analysis was carried out at a later point, and it linked a missense DCLRE1C variant to TCR beta V- and J-gene trimming.

Germline CDR1 and CDR2: KGHSH and LQKENI. Trimming stripped 5 bases from V and 1 base from J, with 8 bases between. This CDR3 contains 13 residues. PCR was performed using 60 Vbeta and 13 Jbeta primers. TCRdb's table, derived via immunoSEQ multiplex PCR, lists solely in-frame clones and lacks some. The table includes some 100,000 clones, 70% to 80% detected once. The sequence derives from a male donor in good health and CMV-seropositive. Sample: PBMCs. The V and J genes are TRBV18 and TRBJ1-1; tentatively, D is TRBD1 (5 bases). CDR3 in amino acids: CASSSDRNTEAFF. In nucleotides, the CDR3 is TGTGCCAGCTCATCCGACAGGAACACTGAAGCTTTCTTT. The complete variable domain, with remaining parts taken from reference TRBV18 and TRBJ1-1, reads NAGVMQNPRHLVRRRGQEARLRCSPMKGHSHVYWYRQLPEEGLKFMVYLQKENIIDESGMPKERFSAEFPKEGPSILRIQQVVRGDSAAYFCASSSDRNTEAFFGQGTRLTVV.